Below are 21 T cell receptor beta chains sequenced from a single sample in a study of CD8 T cells in ankylosing spondylitis. TCRdb independently ran MiXCR on the 5' RACE reads; one entry per CDR3 protein. In the table there are 250,000 to 400,000 distinct CDR3 sequences, roughly 10% of which are singletons. The sequencing sample was made of blood, either unsorted or a sorted T cell fraction (not recorded which). The receptors originated from a female donor with ankylosing spondylitis or in good health (not recorded which).

This clonotype was recorded at least ten times. This chain joins TRBV24-1 and TRBJ2-6; unclear D gene. This CDR3 has 16 residues. V lost 1 base, J lost 1 base, and 7 bases lay in between. The germline V gene has CDR1 KGHDR and CDR2 SFDVKD. Written as DNA, the CDR3 is TGTGCCACCAGTGATTTAAAAATTTCTGGGGCCAACGTCCTGACTTTC. Protein sequence: CATSDLKISGANVLTF.

This chain connects TRBV5-1 to TRBJ2-7; 10 bases are shared with TRBD1. Trimming cost V 4 bases and J 4 bases; bases outside gene matches: 5. The CDR3 extends over 14 amino acids. Looked up from germline, CDR1 is SGHRS and CDR2 is YFSETQ. In DNA form, the CDR3 reads TGCGCCAGCAGCCGGGGACAGGGGAAATACGAGCAGTACTTC. Translated: CASSRGQGKYEQYF.

This clonotype was counted at least ten times. The V call is TRBV7-2, the J call TRBJ1-1; D unclear. The V and J ends lost 3 bases and 3 bases respectively, with 5 bases between them. CDR3 size: 12 residues. CDR1 and CDR2 from the germline V gene are SGHTA and FQGNSA. CDR3 residues: CASSFSDTEAFF. The CDR3, as DNA: TGTGCCAGCAGCTTTTCTGACACTGAAGCTTTCTTT.

The chain employs TRBV14 and TRBJ2-6; D remains ambiguous. The CDR3 has 16 amino acids. The germline CDR1 and CDR2 sequences are SGHDN and FVKESK. V lost 2 bases to trimming and J lost 0 bases, with 8 bases between them. CDR3 residues: CASSQLGASGANVLTF. CDR3 coding DNA: TGTGCCAGCAGCCAATTAGGCGCCTCTGGGGCCAACGTCCTGACTTTC. The full variable domain, its missing parts supplied by reference TRBV14 and TRBJ2-6, is EAGVTQFPSHSVIEKGQTVTLRCDPISGHDNLYWYRRVMGKEIKFLLHFVKESKQDESGMPNNRFLAERTGGTYSTLKVQPAELEDSGVYFCASSQLGASGANVLTFGAGSRLTVL.

This clonotype was seen at least ten times. The J gene is TRBJ1-1, the V gene TRBV5-1; TRBD1 might be the D (5 bases). The germline V gene has CDR1 SGHRS and CDR2 YFSETQ. The CDR3 is made up of 13 amino acids. V lost 5 bases and J lost 3, with 11 bases in between. Here the CDR3 DNA reads TGCGCCAGCAGTCCGGGGGGAGACACTGAAGCTTTCTTT. Amino acids: CASSPGGDTEAFF. Full variable domain (rest looked up from reference TRBV5-1 and TRBJ1-1): KAGVTQTPRYLIKTRGQQVTLSCSPISGHRSVSWYQQTPGQGLQFLFEYFSETQRNKGNFPGRFSGRQFSNSRSEMNVSTLELGDSALYLCASSPGGDTEAFFGQGTRLTVV.

This clonotype showed up many times. V is TRBV5-1 and J is TRBJ1-1, with 10 bases lining up with TRBD1. J was trimmed by 7 bases and V by 5 bases; bases with no gene match: 5. Germline lookup yields CDR1 SGHRS and CDR2 YFSETQ. The CDR3 extends over 13 amino acids. For the CDR3, the DNA is TGCGCCAGCAGTACCCGGGACAGGGGTGAAGCTTTCTTT. Its translation: CASSTRDRGEAFF.

This clonotype appeared many times. This rearrangement joins TRBV20-1 to TRBJ1-1; 8 nucleotides agree with TRBD1. Germline V gives CDR1 DFQATT, CDR2 SNEGSKA (reference sequence). V was pared by 5 bases and J by 0 bases, with 2 bases of the junction left unmatched. CDR3 length equals 13 residues. For the CDR3, the DNA is TGCAGTGCTCCGGACAGGGTGAACACTGAAGCTTTCTTT. It yields the protein CSAPDRVNTEAFF.

This clonotype was seen ten or more times. This chain links TRBV20-1 with TRBJ1-1; D unclear. The CDR3 totals 13 residues. Trimming removed 3 bases from V and 4 bases from J, with 12 bases in between. The germline CDR1 and CDR2 sequences are DFQATT and SNEGSKA (reference sequence). CDR3 nucleotides: TGCAGTGCTAGTAGTCGGACGGGCACTGAAGCTTTCTTT. It codes for CSASSRTGTEAFF.

The genes are TRBV7-9 and TRBJ1-1; the D gene is possibly TRBD1 (5 bases). This CDR3 has 13 residues. With 3 bases removed from V and 4 bases from J, the gap between germline ends came to 9 bases. CDR1 SEHNR and CDR2 FQNEAQ come from the germline V gene (reference sequence). The CDR3: CASSFTQGTEAFF. CDR3 nucleotide sequence: TGTGCCAGCAGCTTTACCCAGGGCACTGAAGCTTTCTTT. The full variable domain, rest sourced from reference TRBV7-9 and TRBJ1-1, is DTGVSQNPRHKITKRGQNVTFRCDPISEHNRLYWYRQTLGQGPEFLTYFQNEAQLEKSRLLSDRFSAERPKGSFSTLEIQRTEQGDSAMYLCASSFTQGTEAFFGQGTRLTVV.

This clonotype was detected many times. This chain uses TRBV7-9 with TRBJ2-1; 9 bases line up with TRBD2. Unmatched junction bases numbered 11, after V lost 5 bases and J lost 3 bases. CDR1 is SEHNR, CDR2 FQNEAQ, per germline (reference sequence). CDR3 length: 17 residues. CDR3 loop: CASSPKRRLAVYNEQFF. CDR3 bases: TGTGCCAGCAGCCCGAAAAGGAGACTAGCGGTCTACAATGAGCAGTTCTTC.

V is TRBV14 and J is TRBJ2-3; 8 nucleotides agree with TRBD2. The CDR3 length is 14 residues. V lost 9 bases and J lost 0; bases outside the gene matches: 5. Per the germline V gene, CDR1 is SGHDN and CDR2 is FVKESK. In DNA form, the CDR3 reads TGTGCCAGTAACCTAGCGGGTAGCACAGATACGCAGTATTTT. Amino acids: CASNLAGSTDTQYF. Supplemented by reference TRBV14 and TRBJ2-3, the full variable domain reads EAGVTQFPSHSVIEKGQTVTLRCDPISGHDNLYWYRRVMGKEIKFLLHFVKESKQDESGMPNNRFLAERTGGTYSTLKVQPAELEDSGVYFCASNLAGSTDTQYFGPGTRLTVL.

The sample holds a few counts of this clonotype. A junction boundary mismatches the germline segment, possibly from a read error. V is TRBV7-7 and J is TRBJ2-2, with no clear D. Germline V gene sequence: CDR1 SSHAT, CDR2 FNYEAQ (reference sequence). The CDR3 is 14 amino acids. Written as DNA, the CDR3 is TGTGCTAGCAGCTTAGAAACGAACACCGGGGAGCTGTTTTTT. Translated: CASSLETNTGELFF.

This clonotype has at least ten counts. The V call is TRBV29-1, the J call TRBJ2-7; D not resolved. The CDR3 length is 11 residues. Germline lookup yields CDR1 SQVTM and CDR2 ANQGSEA. V gave up 4 bases and J gave up 5 bases, with 9 bases separating them. The CDR3 DNA is TGCAGCGTTGTTCGGAGCCACGAGCAGTACTTC. Amino acids: CSVVRSHEQYF.

This clonotype was counted between two and nine times. Here the CDR3 DNA reads TGTGCCAGCAGCCCCCTCATGGGGGGTAGGTCCTATAATTCACCCCTCCACTTT. The encoded protein is CASSPLMGGRSYNSPLHF. The chain is built from TRBV6-1 and TRBJ1-6; a weak D match, TRBD1 (5 bases). The V end lost 6 bases, the J end lost 1 base, and 19 bases lay between the germline ends. This CDR3 has 18 residues. In germline, CDR1 is MNHNS, CDR2 SASEGT.

The rearrangement joins TRBV5-5 to TRBJ2-5; possibly TRBD1 or TRBD2 for D (7 bases each). Per germline, CDR1 SGHKS and CDR2 YYEKEE (reference sequence). The CDR3 has 14 residues. Between the trimmed V and J ends, which lost 10 bases and 1 base, there was a span of 17 bases. CDR3 loop: CASGGASTQETQYF. Written as DNA, the CDR3 is TGTGCCTCAGGGGGGGCTTCAACCCAAGAGACCCAGTACTTC.

This clonotype was observed at least ten times. The chain joins TRBV7-3 to TRBJ2-1, with D unclear. Germline V gives CDR1 SGHTA, CDR2 FQGTGA. The CDR3 has 13 residues. The V gene lost 0 bases and the J gene lost 7 bases, with 7 bases spanning the gap. The chain's CDR3 is CASSLTGDNEQFF. The CDR3 DNA is TGTGCCAGCAGCTTAACGGGTGATAATGAGCAGTTCTTC.

In its sample, this clonotype was seen many times. CDR3 in amino acids: CASNILGSGANVLTF. Here the CDR3 DNA reads TGCGCCAGCAACATACTCGGCTCTGGGGCCAACGTCCTGACTTTC. The chain recombines TRBV5-1 with TRBJ2-6; no clear D gene. The CDR3 has 15 residues. Germline assignment: CDR1 SGHRS and CDR2 YFSETQ. Trimming took 6 bases from V and 0 from J, leaving 10 bases between them.

About this clonotype: A much larger clone is a single base away; this may be a read error. The chain has TRBV15 and TRBJ1-1; 7 nucleotides line up with TRBD1. The CDR3 runs 16 residues. CDR1 and CDR2 from the germline V gene are LNHNV and YYDKDF (reference sequence). As DNA, the CDR3 is TGTGCCTCCAGCAAACCACAGGGGATGATGAACACTGAAGCTTTCTTT. This sequence encodes CASSKPQGMMNTEAFF.

This clonotype was counted ten times or more. The rearrangement uses TRBV7-9 and TRBJ2-3; tentative D call: TRBD2 (6 bases). Trimming left V 2 bases short and J 5 bases short, with 14 bases between. The germline V gene encodes CDR1 SEHNR and CDR2 FQNEAQ (reference sequence). This CDR3 is 15 amino acids long. In DNA, the CDR3 is TGTGCCAGCAGCTTAAAAGGTGGGACTCGAGATACGCAGTATTTT. Protein: CASSLKGGTRDTQYF.

In this sample, this clonotype turned up a few times. V usage is TRBV6-1 and J usage is TRBJ2-4; D is possibly TRBD2 (6 bases). This CDR3 spans 13 amino acids. With 8 bases removed from V and 3 bases from J, the gap between germline ends came to 11 bases. Germline V CDR1 and CDR2: MNHNS, SASEGT. The CDR3 is CASRDSDKNIQYF. Here the CDR3 DNA reads TGTGCCAGCCGGGACTCCGACAAAAACATTCAGTACTTC.

As for this clonotype: A much more abundant neighbour one base away suggests this may be a read error. The genes are TRBV6-5 and TRBJ2-6, with D possibly being TRBD1 or TRBD2 (5 bases each). Germline CDR1 reads MNHEY; CDR2 reads SVGAGI. The CDR3 spans 17 residues. The CDR3 region is CASSYSNPGSGANVLPF. The CDR3 bases are TGTGCCAGCAGTTACTCGAATCCGGGGTCTGGGGCCAACGTCCTGCCTTTC.